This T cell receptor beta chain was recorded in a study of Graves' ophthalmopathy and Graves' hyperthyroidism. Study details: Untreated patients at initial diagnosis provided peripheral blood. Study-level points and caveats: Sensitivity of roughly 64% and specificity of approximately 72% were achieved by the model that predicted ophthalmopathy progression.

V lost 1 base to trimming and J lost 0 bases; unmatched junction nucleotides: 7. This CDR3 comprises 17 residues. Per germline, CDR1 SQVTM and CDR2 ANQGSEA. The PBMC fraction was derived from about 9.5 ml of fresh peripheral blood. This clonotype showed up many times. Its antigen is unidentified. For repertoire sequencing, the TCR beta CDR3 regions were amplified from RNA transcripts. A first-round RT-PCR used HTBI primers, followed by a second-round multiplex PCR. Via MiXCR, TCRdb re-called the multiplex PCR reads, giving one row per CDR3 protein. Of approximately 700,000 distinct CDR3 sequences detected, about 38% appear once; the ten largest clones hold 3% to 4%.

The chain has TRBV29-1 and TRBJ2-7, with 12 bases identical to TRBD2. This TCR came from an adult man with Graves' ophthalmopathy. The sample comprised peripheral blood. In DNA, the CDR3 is TGCAGCGTTGAAGGGGGATCTAGCGGGGGGGTCTCCTACGAGCAGTACTTC. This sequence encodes CSVEGGSSGGVSYEQYF.